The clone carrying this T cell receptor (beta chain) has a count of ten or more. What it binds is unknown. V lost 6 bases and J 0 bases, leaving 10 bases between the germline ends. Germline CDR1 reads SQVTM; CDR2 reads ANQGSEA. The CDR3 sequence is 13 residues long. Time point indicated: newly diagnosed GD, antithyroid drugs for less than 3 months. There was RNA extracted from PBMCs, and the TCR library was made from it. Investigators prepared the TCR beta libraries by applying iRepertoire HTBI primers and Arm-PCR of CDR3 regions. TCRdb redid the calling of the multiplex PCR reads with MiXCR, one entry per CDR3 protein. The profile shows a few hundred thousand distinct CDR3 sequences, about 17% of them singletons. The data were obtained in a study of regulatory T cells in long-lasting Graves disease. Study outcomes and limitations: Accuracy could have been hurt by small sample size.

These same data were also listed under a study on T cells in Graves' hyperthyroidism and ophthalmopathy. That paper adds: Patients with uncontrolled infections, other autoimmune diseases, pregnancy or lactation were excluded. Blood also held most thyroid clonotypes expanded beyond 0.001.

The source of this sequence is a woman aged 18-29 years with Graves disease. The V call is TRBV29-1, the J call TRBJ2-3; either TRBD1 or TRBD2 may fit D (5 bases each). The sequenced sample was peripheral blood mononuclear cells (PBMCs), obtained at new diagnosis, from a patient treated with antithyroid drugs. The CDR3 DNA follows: TGCAGCGTCATCCGGGACAGCACAGATACGCAGTATTTT. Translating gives CSVIRDSTDTQYF.